One sample yielded the 22 T cell receptor beta chains listed below, sequenced in a study of cytomegalovirus exposure and HLA in healthy donors. The PCR employed 60 Vbeta primers together with 13 Jbeta primers. The method was immunoSEQ multiplex PCR; TCRdb's version includes in-frame clones alone and lacks a portion of them. The table shows 150,000 to 200,000 clones, with 82% occurring only once. Material: PBMCs. The receptors originated from a girl aged 2-15 years in good health and CMV-seropositive.

V and J are TRBV30 and TRBJ2-7, with D possibly TRBD2 on 7 matching bases. CDR1 and CDR2 from the germline V gene are GTSNPN and SVGIG (reference sequence). The V and J ends lost 6 bases and 7 bases respectively, with 31 bases between them. CDR3 length: 17 residues. The DNA of the CDR3 is TGTGCCTGCAACCCCCCGCGGCGGGGGCCCCATGGGTGGGAGCAGTACTTC. Its protein product is CACNPPRRGPHGWEQYF.

The chain couples TRBV10-1 to TRBJ2-5; D not resolved. The CDR3 length is 13 residues. With 3 bases removed from V and 7 bases from J, the gap between germline ends came to 12 bases. Germline-derived CDR1 and CDR2 are WNHNN and SYGVQD (reference sequence). The CDR3 spells CASSEVRSGTQYF. The CDR3 coding sequence is TGCGCCAGCAGTGAAGTCCGGTCCGGGACCCAGTACTTC.

The chain recombines TRBV14 with TRBJ2-1; D gene uncertain. V lost 0 bases and J 11 bases, leaving 14 bases between the germline ends. The CDR3 loop spans 14 amino acids. Germline V gives CDR1 SGHDN, CDR2 FVKESK. In DNA form, the CDR3 reads TGTGCCAGCAGCCAAGATATTGTACAACCAAAGCAGTTCTTC. It is translated as CASSQDIVQPKQFF.

The gene calls are TRBV6-5 and TRBJ1-6, with 10 bases fitting TRBD1. Trimming at V came to 2 bases and at J to 11 bases, leaving 6 bases not matched to a gene. The CDR3 is 15 residues long. The V gene's germline CDR1 is MNHEY and CDR2 SVGAGI. The CDR3 loop is CASSYGTGAGAPLHF. DNA for the CDR3: TGTGCCAGCAGTTACGGGACAGGGGCTGGGGCACCCCTCCACTTT.

The rearrangement links TRBV4-2 to TRBJ2-3; TRBD2 agrees at 8 bases. The V gene end was trimmed by 4 bases and the J gene end by 4 bases; junction bases not matched to a gene: 7. This CDR3 contains 15 residues. Germline V gives CDR1 LGHNA, CDR2 YNFKEQ. CDR3 coding DNA: TGTGCCAGCAGCCCTTACCGGGGGGGGGCAGATACGCAGTATTTT. Amino acids: CASSPYRGGADTQYF.

A single count supports this clone. V gene TRBV11-2 combines with J gene TRBJ1-4; D might be TRBD1 (5 bases). CDR1 is SGHAT, CDR2 FQNNGV, per germline. V gave up 5 bases and J gave up 2 bases, with 9 bases separating them. This CDR3 is 14 amino acids long. The CDR3 DNA follows: TGTGCCAGCAGCCGACGGGGGACTAATGAAAAACTGTTTTTT. Amino acids: CASSRRGTNEKLFF.

The chain combines TRBV28 with TRBJ1-5; 9 positions match TRBD1. The CDR3 is 16 amino acids. V gave up 5 bases and J gave up 3 bases; unmatched junction bases: 8. The germline V gene has CDR1 MDHEN and CDR2 SYDVKM. As DNA, the CDR3 is TGTGCCAGCAGTCCCGTTGGACAGGGGATCAATCAGCCCCAGCATTTT. It translates to CASSPVGQGINQPQHF.

The gene calls are TRBV18 and TRBJ2-7; 8 bases are shared with TRBD2. Trimming at V came to 3 bases and at J to 6 bases, leaving 13 bases not matched to a gene. Germline CDR1 and CDR2: KGHSH and LQKENI. This CDR3 has 16 residues. The CDR3 sequence: CASSPPRPAGEGEQYF. The DNA for the CDR3 is TGTGCCAGCTCACCTCCTCGACCAGCGGGAGAAGGCGAGCAGTACTTC.

The chain uses TRBV19 and TRBJ2-3, with D perhaps TRBD2 (5 bases). CDR1 is LNHDA, CDR2 SQIVND, per germline (reference sequence). Trimming took off 11 bases at V and 2 bases at J, with 17 bases between the two ends. The CDR3 contains 14 residues. This chain's CDR3 is CAGRLERITDTQYF. As DNA, the CDR3 is TGTGCCGGAAGGTTGGAGCGGATCACAGATACGCAGTATTTT.

A few counts support this clone. The rearrangement joins TRBV4-1 to TRBJ1-2, with D unclear. From germline, CDR1 is MGHRA and CDR2 YSYEKL. V shed 5 bases and J shed 0 bases, with 10 bases lying between them. This CDR3 region has 14 residues. CDR3 nucleotides: TGCGCCAGCAGCTTCCGGGGTACTAACTATGGCTACACCTTC. Translated: CASSFRGTNYGYTF.

The CDR3 loop reads CSVETGVHGYTF. Here the CDR3 DNA reads TGCAGCGTTGAGACAGGGGTTCATGGCTACACCTTC. The genes are TRBV29-1 and TRBJ1-2; 8 nucleotides line up with TRBD1. V was clipped by 3 bases and J by 6 bases; unmatched bases: 3. This CDR3 is built from 12 residues. Germline V gives CDR1 SQVTM, CDR2 ANQGSEA.

As for this clone: Other DNA variants within this sample encode the same CDR3. V usage is TRBV28 and J usage is TRBJ2-5; D is uncertain. This CDR3 has 11 residues. V was cut by 3 bases and J by 4 bases, with 3 bases left in between. Germline V gene lookup returns CDR1 MDHEN and CDR2 SYDVKM. As DNA, the CDR3 is TGTGCCAGCAGTTTGCGAGAGACCCAGTACTTC. Translated, it gives CASSLRETQYF.

This chain links TRBV6-5 with TRBJ1-2, with 8 bases identical to TRBD1. Germline V lookup: CDR1 MNHEY, CDR2 SVGAGI. V dropped 7 bases and J dropped 4; count of bases not matched to a gene: 11. The CDR3 consists of 15 residues. The DNA for the CDR3 is TGTGCCAGCAACCCCACCCAGGGGGCTGTCTATGGCTACACCTTC. This gives the protein CASNPTQGAVYGYTF.

The chain joins TRBV19 to TRBJ2-7; 8 bases match TRBD2. Germline assignment: CDR1 LNHDA and CDR2 SQIVND (reference sequence). V shed 1 base, J shed 4 bases, and the junction held 9 bases outside the gene matches. The CDR3 loop spans 16 amino acids. CDR3 sequence: CASSIGPGGQGYEQYF. CDR3 nucleotide sequence: TGTGCCAGTAGTATAGGTCCGGGAGGGCAAGGTTACGAGCAGTACTTC.

In this sample, this clone turned up once. CDR3 sequence (DNA): TGTGCCAGCAGCCAATCAACAGGGTTTGATACGCAGTATTTT. This codes for CASSQSTGFDTQYF. The gene calls are TRBV14 and TRBJ2-3; perhaps TRBD1 as D (6 bases). Germline CDR1 SGHDN, CDR2 FVKESK. Trimming shortened V by 2 bases and J by 6 bases, and 12 bases separated the two germline ends. The CDR3 totals 14 residues.

In this sample, this clone turned up once. The chain combines TRBV6-1 with TRBJ2-7, with a tentative D call TRBD2 (5 bases). V dropped 5 bases and J dropped 0 bases, with 14 bases sitting between them. CDR3 length: 15 residues. Germline values: CDR1 MNHNS, CDR2 SASEGT. CDR3 region: CASSPDVGSSYEQYF. CDR3 DNA: TGTGCCAGCAGTCCAGATGTGGGGAGCTCCTACGAGCAGTACTTC.

This clone was seen once. The chain carries TRBV4-2 and TRBJ2-1, with 8 bases that match TRBD1. Germline values: CDR1 LGHNA, CDR2 YNFKEQ. The ends lost 0 bases at V and 6 bases at J; junction bases unmatched: 10. CDR3 length: 17 amino acids. CDR3 sequence reads: CASSQELGQGYLNEQFF. The DNA of the CDR3 is TGTGCCAGCAGCCAAGAGCTTGGACAGGGATATCTCAATGAGCAGTTCTTC.

The chain joins TRBV7-9 to TRBJ1-3; D is uncertain. The V and J ends lost 2 bases and 1 base respectively, with 12 bases between them. The CDR3 consists of 16 residues. Germline CDR1 SEHNR, CDR2 FQNEAQ (reference sequence). The CDR3 DNA follows: TGTGCCAGCAGCTTATTTACGGGTATATCTGGAAACACCATATATTTT. Translating gives CASSLFTGISGNTIYF.

The chain couples TRBV2 to TRBJ1-1; perhaps TRBD1 as D (5 bases). The V gene lost 7 bases and the J gene lost 2 bases, with 11 bases spanning the gap. The CDR3 totals 13 residues. The germline V gene has CDR1 SNHLY and CDR2 FYNNEI. Here the CDR3 reads CASTIQGNTEAFF. The CDR3 coding sequence is TGTGCCAGCACCATTCAGGGAAACACTGAAGCTTTCTTT.

With respect to this clone: Additional DNA sequences in this sample encode the identical CDR3. The genes are TRBV5-6 and TRBJ1-1; D possibly corresponds to TRBD1 (5 bases). Germline V lookup: CDR1 SGHDT, CDR2 YYEEEE. Trimming stripped 0 bases from V and 1 base from J, with 7 bases between. This CDR3 spans 14 amino acids. In nucleotides, the CDR3 is TGTGCCAGCAGCTTGGGCGGGGGGAACACTGAAGCTTTCTTT. This gives the protein CASSLGGGNTEAFF. The full variable domain, in which reference TRBV5-6 and TRBJ1-1 provide the parts outside the CDR3, is DAGVTQSPTHLIKTRGQQVTLRCSPKSGHDTVSWYQQALGQGPQFIFQYYEEEERQRGNFPDRFSGHQFPNYSSELNVNALLLGDSALYLCASSLGGGNTEAFFGQGTRLTVV.

This clone is a singleton in its sample. The V and J genes are TRBV5-6 and TRBJ2-7; no clear D gene. V gave up 4 bases and J gave up 1 base, with 3 bases separating them. Germline CDR1 and CDR2: SGHDT and YYEEEE. CDR3 size: 11 residues. The CDR3 protein is CASSVSYEQYF. CDR3 in DNA: TGTGCCAGCAGCGTATCCTACGAGCAGTACTTC.

This clone came up once. The genes are TRBV5-1 and TRBJ2-3; 7 nucleotides agree with TRBD1. The germline gives CDR1 SGHRS, CDR2 YFSETQ. CDR3 length equals 15 residues. Trimming took 0 bases from V and 5 from J; bases not matched to a gene: 6. As DNA, the CDR3 is TGCGCCAGCAGCTTGGGGGACAGTAGTGGAGATACGCAGTATTTT. It codes for CASSLGDSSGDTQYF.